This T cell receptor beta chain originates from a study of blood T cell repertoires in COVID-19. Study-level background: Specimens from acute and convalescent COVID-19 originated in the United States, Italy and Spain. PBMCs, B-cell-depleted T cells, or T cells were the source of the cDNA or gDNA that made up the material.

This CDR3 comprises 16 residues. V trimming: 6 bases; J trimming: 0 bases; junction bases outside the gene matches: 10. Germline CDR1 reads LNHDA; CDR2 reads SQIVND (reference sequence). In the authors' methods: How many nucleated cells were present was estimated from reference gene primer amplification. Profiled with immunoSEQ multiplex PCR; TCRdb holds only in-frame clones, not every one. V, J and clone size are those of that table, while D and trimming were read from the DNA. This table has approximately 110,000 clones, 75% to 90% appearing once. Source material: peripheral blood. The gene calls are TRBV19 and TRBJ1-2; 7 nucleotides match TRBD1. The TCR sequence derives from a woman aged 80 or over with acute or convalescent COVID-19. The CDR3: CASRLTGDLANYGYTF. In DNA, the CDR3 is TGTGCCAGTAGGCTAACAGGGGACCTTGCTAACTATGGCTACACCTTC.